This T cell receptor beta chain was sequenced during a study of chemoradiotherapy in HPV16-positive cancers. About the study: Candidate HPV-specific T-cell clones and common TCR motifs came from functional assays in a couple of HPV16-positive patients.

Assay: immunoSEQ multiplex PCR; the TCRdb copy retains only in-frame clones and omits some. Of approximately 23,000 clones in the sample, just under 75% were seen once. Points on this clone: Antigen unknown.

Overall study results and limits: Candidate HPV-specific clones and E7-related TCR motifs grew in tumor during treatment. In HPV16-positive patients, HPV-responsive T-cell expansion tracked better recurrence-free survival.

The length of the CDR3 is 15 residues. Germline CDR1 SGHTA, CDR2 FQGTGA. V was pared by 5 bases and J by 6 bases, with 13 bases of the junction left unmatched. The sequence was collected from a human donor with HPV-associated anogenital cancer. J is TRBJ2-7 and V is TRBV7-3; TRBD1 matches 7 bases. This sample was taken from a patient who underwent chemoradiotherapy. The CDR3 DNA follows: TGTGCCAGCAGCCCCGAGACAGGGTTGACAGCCGAGCAGTACTTC. The encoded protein is CASSPETGLTAEQYF.